A selection of T cell receptor beta chains follows, all from one sample in a study of blood T cell repertoires in COVID-19. Sequencing used immunoSEQ multiplex PCR; TCRdb keeps in-frame clones, though not all of them. The sample carries roughly 200,000 clones, under 90% recorded once. Input material: peripheral blood. The origin of the receptors is a man aged 40-49 years with acute or convalescent COVID-19. Both conserved end residues are trimmed from each CDR3.

>TRBJ2-7|TRBV9
ASSVTSTGYEQY
>TRBJ2-7|TRBV5-1
ASSLEGPSSYEQY
>TRBJ2-2|TRBV10-2
ASSRGQNTGELF
>TRBJ1-5|TRBV6-4
ASSDSNLPGNRNQPQH
>TRBJ2-5|TRBV10-3
AIGLAGQETQY
>TRBJ2-7|TRBV7-2
ASSATGSYEQY
>TRBJ1-5|TRBV6-6
ASSTYSNQPQH
>TRBJ2-3|TRBV3-1/TRBV3-2
ASSRVGGGANTDTQY
>TRBJ2-5|TRBV5-6
ASSSTKTVQETQY
>TRBJ2-1|TRBV27
ASSSLEARNEQF
>TRBJ2-7|TRBV7-9
ASSLGTSRR
>TRBJ1-2|TRBV27
ASSLWQGYGYT
>TRBJ2-3|TRBV19
ASSIEPSGGLTFTDTQY
>TRBJ1-4|TRBV9
ASSVGRGFGVEKLF
>TRBJ2-5|TRBV5-6
ASSFEPETQY
>TRBJ1-2|TRBV20-1
SASPTGGAGGYT
>TRBJ1-2|TRBV12-3/TRBV12-4
ASSARLGYT
>TRBJ2-6|TRBV27
ASSFSSSGANVLT
>TRBJ1-3|TRBV6-5
ASGTGDSGNTIY
>TRBJ1-1|TRBV2
ASSALTGDTEAF
>TRBJ1-3|TRBV28
ASSSTGVGNTIY
>TRBJ1-2|TRBV4-2
ASSQGRDMATYGYT
>TRBJ1-2|TRBV30
AWSEGQGRYT
>TRBJ2-1|TRBV6-1
ASSEAPGGKEQF
>TRBJ1-2|TRBV19
ASSIGRGGYT
>TRBJ1-5|TRBV11-2
ASSLDRNQPQH
>TRBJ2-1|TRBV4-1
ASSQDYRSDSYNEQF
>TRBJ1-1|TRBV7-2
ASSLLLSEAF
>TRBJ1-6|TRBV6-4
ASSFDSSYNSPLH
>TRBJ2-1|TRBV5-1
ASSLGGRTGGNEQF
>TRBJ2-1|TRBV27
ASSELADNEQF
>TRBJ2-1|TRBV19
ASTKGGGWTRTEQF
>TRBJ2-7|TRBV28
ASSHERGPYEQY
>TRBJ1-2|TRBV7-9
ASSLPTDYGYT